The clone carrying this TCR beta chain was seen more than once but under ten times. The antigen is not known. In TCRdb, the PCR reads were re-called with MiXCR into one record per CDR3 protein. The sample lists under 65,000 distinct CDR3 sequences; 25% were seen once. Trimming took off 4 bases at V and 7 bases at J, with 12 bases between the two ends. The germline V gene has CDR1 PRHDT and CDR2 FYEKMQ (reference sequence). This CDR3 has 13 residues. Libraries used about 18,000 to 1,100,000 sorted naive CD8 T cells and 10%, 30% or 50% RNA input. These data belong to a study of molecular identifiers for immune sequencing clone quantification. Study-wide findings and caveats: The study reportedly detected spiked Jurkat TCR RNA from one cell among some 1 million naive cells.

The rearrangement joins TRBV13 to TRBJ2-3, with no clear D. The sample consisted of naive CD8+ T cells from blood, with Jurkat cell RNA spiked in. The subset is: FACS-sorted CD8+CD4-CCR7+CD45RA+ naive T cells. This TCR was recovered from a human donor in good health. Some libraries in this study had Jurkat cell RNA spiked in. The chain's CDR3 is CASSSHDMHTQYF. The CDR3, as DNA: TGTGCCAGCAGCTCACATGACATGCATACGCAGTATTTT. The entire variable domain, with the rest obtained from reference TRBV13 and TRBJ2-3, is as follows: AAGVIQSPRHLIKEKRETATLKCYPIPRHDTVYWYQQGPGQDPQFLISFYEKMQSDKGSIPDRFSAQQFSDYHSELNMSSLELGDSALYFCASSSHDMHTQYFGPGTRLTVL.